A selection of T cell receptor beta chains follows, all from one sample in a study of blood T cells in healthy people across ages. TCRdb reprocessed the 5' RACE reads with MiXCR, giving one entry per CDR3 protein. The sample lists about 930,000 distinct CDR3 sequences; just under 30% were seen once. These data were also reused for a study on T cells of mothers and their children.

Sequencing used blood. Every receptor here comes from a woman aged 35 to 49 in good health. CDR3s include the opening cysteine and the closing phenylalanine or tryptophan. D genes are given only for firm matches. Only some rows state a clone size, as once, few, many or a class for expanded clones.

>-|TRBV6-1|few|TRBJ1-2
CASSEWGGRYGYTF
TGTGCCAGCAGTGAATGGGGGGGCCGCTATGGCTACACCTTC
>-|TRBV13|many|TRBJ2-6
CATQVGAGANVLTF
TGTGCCACCCAGGTGGGGGCTGGGGCCAACGTCCTGACTTTC
>-|TRBV29-1|-|TRBJ2-3
CSVRRGTASTDTQYF
TGCAGCGTCCGCCGCGGGACAGCTAGCACAGATACGCAGTATTTT
>-|TRBV29-1|-|TRBJ2-5
CSVGRGTAGETQYF
TGCAGCGTTGGTAGGGGGACTGCCGGAGAGACCCAGTACTTC
>-|TRBV3-1|few|TRBJ2-3
CASSQDSGLSTDTQYF
TGTGCCAGCAGCCAAGATTCGGGTCTTAGCACAGATACGCAGTATTTT
>-|TRBV28|many|TRBJ2-5
CASTPPFQETQYF
TGTGCCAGCACCCCCCCGTTCCAAGAGACCCAGTACTTC
>TRBD1|TRBV20-1|few|TRBJ1-6
CSARGTGYNSPLHF
TGCAGTGCTAGGGGGACAGGTTATAATTCACCCCTCCACTTT
>-|TRBV28|-|TRBJ2-1
CASSLWALDNEQFF
TGTGCCAGCAGTTTATGGGCCCTAGACAATGAGCAGTTCTTC
>TRBD1|TRBV5-5|few|TRBJ2-3
CASSSGQGLDTQYF
TGTGCCAGCAGCTCGGGACAGGGGTTAGATACGCAGTATTTT
>TRBD1|TRBV18|-|TRBJ1-6
CASSTGQGISPLHF
TGTGCCAGCTCGACCGGACAGGGAATTTCACCCCTCCACTTT
>-|TRBV20-1|many|TRBJ1-2
CSARPQGKPFYGYTF
TGCAGTGCTAGACCCCAGGGAAAACCTTTCTATGGCTACACCTTC
>-|TRBV2|-|TRBJ1-5
CASGGGRINQPQHF
TGTGCCAGCGGGGGAGGGCGGATCAATCAGCCCCAGCATTTT
>TRBD2|TRBV5-1|many|TRBJ2-5
CASTPGTGGRETQYF
TGCGCCAGCACCCCGGGGACGGGGGGAAGGGAGACCCAGTACTTC
>-|TRBV6-5|-|TRBJ1-1
CASSYISGTNTEAFF
TGTGCCAGCAGTTATATTTCGGGGACGAACACTGAAGCTTTCTTT
>-|TRBV5-1|-|TRBJ1-5
CASSVAGDLTQPQHF
TGCGCCAGCAGCGTGGCAGGGGATCTAACTCAGCCCCAGCATTTT
>-|TRBV28|many|TRBJ2-5
CASSPGLHQQYF
TGTGCCAGCAGTCCCGGTCTTCATCAGCAGTACTTC
>TRBD1|TRBV20-1|few|TRBJ2-3
CSAPHSDRADTQYF
TGCAGTGCTCCGCACTCAGACAGGGCGGATACGCAGTATTTT